A selection of T cell receptor beta chains follows, all from one sample in a study of T cell responses to AZD1222 COVID-19 vaccine. The assay was immunoSEQ multiplex PCR, and TCRdb's table has in-frame clones only and misses some. In the table there are 150,000 to 200,000 clones, almost 95% of which are singletons. Here the sequenced sample was peripheral blood, taken on day 0 of AZD1222 vaccination. Receptors were obtained from an adult in good health. Both conserved end residues are trimmed from each CDR3.

v_call cdr3_aa
TRBV28 ASAGRAFPTNEKLF
TRBV5-4 ASSQGPGELF
TRBV7-9 ASSLVGGTQH
TRBV19 ASSTLGGSATREQY
TRBV14 ASSQPLDRAADTQY
TRBV30 AWSPGGYTEAF
TRBV4-2 ASSQENVGRTNYGYT
TRBV28 ASSLAGRETQY
TRBV29-1 SVGDYYGYT
TRBV2 ASSGGGQINQPQH
TRBV5-4 ASSLVGAGNTIY
TRBV5-4 ASTVGAAVNTEAF
TRBV3-1/TRBV3-2 ASSQAGIAKNIQY
TRBV29-1 SVDFASGFSEQY
TRBV18 ASSPWQGAGQPQH
TRBV15 ATSRDRNTEAF
TRBV5-1 ASSVPGQGGRHEQY
TRBV4-3 ASSHDSGTGYNSPLH
TRBV13 ASSLGPNQPQH
TRBV6-5 ASRIQGGTEAF